This T cell receptor (beta chain) was recorded in a study of OX40 agonist ivuxolimab in advanced cancers. A history of autoimmune disease or systemic immunosuppression excluded patients. The protocol was immunoSEQ multiplex PCR, while the TCRdb copy is restricted to in-frame clones and leaves out a portion. The table lists about 69,000 clones, around 89% of them singletons. This clone was observed a single time. V was clipped by 5 bases and J by 1 base, with 5 bases between them. CDR1 and CDR2 (germline): LNHDA, SQIVND (reference sequence). The CDR3 contains 12 residues. The receptor comes from an adult with an advanced solid tumor such as melanoma, head and neck, liver or kidney cancer. The sequencing here drew on CD4+ or CD8+ T cells sorted from blood, taken in a trial of the OX40 agonist ivuxolimab. The V call is TRBV19, the J call TRBJ1-1, with D unclear. The CDR3 sequence is CASSPQNTEAFF. The CDR3, as DNA: TGTGCCAGTAGTCCCCAGAACACTGAAGCTTTCTTT.